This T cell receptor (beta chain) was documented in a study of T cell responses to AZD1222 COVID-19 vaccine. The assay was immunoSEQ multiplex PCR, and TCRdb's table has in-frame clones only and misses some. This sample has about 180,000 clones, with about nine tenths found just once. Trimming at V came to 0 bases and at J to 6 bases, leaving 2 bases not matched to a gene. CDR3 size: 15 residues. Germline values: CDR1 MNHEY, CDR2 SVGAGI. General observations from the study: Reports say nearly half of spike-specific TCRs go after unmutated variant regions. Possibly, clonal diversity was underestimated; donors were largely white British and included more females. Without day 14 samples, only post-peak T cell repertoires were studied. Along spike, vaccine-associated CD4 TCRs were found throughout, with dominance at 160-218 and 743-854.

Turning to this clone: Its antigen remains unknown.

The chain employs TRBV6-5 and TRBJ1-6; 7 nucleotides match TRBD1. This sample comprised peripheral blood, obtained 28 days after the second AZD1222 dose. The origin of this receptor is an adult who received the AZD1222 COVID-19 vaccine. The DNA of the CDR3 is TGTGCCAGCAGTTACTCGGGACAGAGTAATTCACCCCTCCACTTT. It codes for CASSYSGQSNSPLHF.